The T cell receptor beta chain described here comes from a study of T cell responses to AZD1222 COVID-19 vaccine. Looked up from germline, CDR1 is GTSNPN and CDR2 is SVGIG (reference sequence). The CDR3 sequence is 13 residues long. The ends were cut back, 0 bases at V and 8 bases at J, with 10 bases in the middle. Libraries were prepared by immunoSEQ multiplex PCR; TCRdb keeps only in-frame clonotypes and omits some of them. The table includes 98,000 or so clones, 93% detected once. Material: peripheral blood, obtained on day 0 of AZD1222 vaccination. This sequence joins TRBV30 and TRBJ2-2; tentatively, D is TRBD1 (5 bases). This receptor was taken from an adult in good health. The CDR3 reads CAWSVSPGGELFF. The CDR3 DNA reads as TGTGCCTGGAGTGTATCGCCAGGGGGGGAGCTGTTTTTT. The full variable domain, with the rest looked up from reference TRBV30 and TRBJ2-2, is SQTIHQWPATLVQPVGSPLSLECTVEGTSNPNLYWYRQAAGRGLQLLFYSVGIGQISSEVPQNLSASRPQDRQFILSSKKLLLSDSGFYLCAWSVSPGGELFFGEGSRLTVL.